The rows below give T cell receptor beta chains drawn from one sample of a study of blood T cell repertoires in COVID-19. Assay used: immunoSEQ multiplex PCR; TCRdb lists only in-frame clones, some missing. The sample has roughly 200,000 clones, 70% to 90% seen once. The sample consisted of peripheral blood. The source of these receptors is a woman under 30 who had recovered from COVID-19. Both conserved end residues are part of each CDR3. D genes are given only for firm matches. Size is omitted from some rows. Given values are once, few, many or a class for expanded clones.

V gene	D gene	CDR3 length	J gene	clone size	CDR3 DNA	CDR3 protein
TRBV29-1	TRBD2	15	TRBJ2-5	.	TGCAGCGTTGGGCTAGCGGGAAGAGCAGCGGAGACCCAGTACTTC	CSVGLAGRAAETQYF
TRBV7-2	.	15	TRBJ2-3	.	TGTGCCAGCAGCACGGGACACTCAAACGGAGATACGCAGTATTTT	CASSTGHSNGDTQYF
TRBV27	TRBD2	15	TRBJ2-7	.	TGTGCCAGCACGGGCGCTAGCGGAGGCTCCTACGAGCAGTACTTC	CASTGASGGSYEQYF
TRBV23-1	TRBD1	16	TRBJ2-7	few	TGCGCCAGCAGTCAATCTGTCGGACAGGGGGCCCACGAGCAGTACTTC	CASSQSVGQGAHEQYF
TRBV5-6	TRBD1	14	TRBJ1-2	.	TGTGCCAGCAGCTTAGGACAGGCTCTTAGGGGCTACACCTTC	CASSLGQALRGYTF
TRBV5-6	.	13	TRBJ1-2	.	TGTGCCAGCAGCTTTGACAGTCCCCATGGCTACACCTTC	CASSFDSPHGYTF
TRBV6-5	.	13	TRBJ1-3	.	TGTGCCAGCGACTCGGATTCTGGAAACACCATATATTTT	CASDSDSGNTIYF
TRBV12-5	.	16	TRBJ1-1	.	TGTGCTAGTGGTTTGGTACTGAACAGGATGAACACTGAAGCTTTCTTT	CASGLVLNRMNTEAFF
TRBV11-3	TRBD2	15	TRBJ2-7	once	TGTGCCAGCAGCTTAGGTCTAGCGGGAGTCTCCGAGCAGTACTTC	CASSLGLAGVSEQYF
TRBV28	.	14	TRBJ1-2	.	TGTGCCAGCAGTCTTGGGGGCAGGGACCATGGCTACACCTTC	CASSLGGRDHGYTF
TRBV27	TRBD2	16	TRBJ2-7	.	TGTGCCAGCAGTGTATCACTTAGCGGGGGAGCCTACGAGCAGTACTTC	CASSVSLSGGAYEQYF
TRBV18	.	14	TRBJ1-1	.	TGTGCCAGCTCACTAGGGGCCCTGAACACTGAAGCTTTCTTT	CASSLGALNTEAFF
TRBV5-1	TRBD2	15	TRBJ2-2	.	TGCGCCAGCATTCCGATAGCGGGACGAACCGGGGAGCTGTTTTTT	CASIPIAGRTGELFF
TRBV6-5	.	13	TRBJ2-7	.	TGTGCCAGCACCCAAAGACAGGCAAACGAGCAGTACTTC	CASTQRQANEQYF
TRBV2	TRBD1	15	TRBJ1-2	.	TGTGCCAGCAGGGGGAACAGGGGTGGAAGTTCTGGCTACACCTTC	CASRGNRGGSSGYTF
TRBV19	.	12	TRBJ1-3	.	TGTGCCAGTAGTCTTGCTGGAAACACCATATATTTT	CASSLAGNTIYF
TRBV30	.	11	TRBJ1-1	.	TGTGCCTGTGGCAGACAGGAGGAAGCTTTCTTT	CACGRQEEAFF
TRBV24-1	TRBD1	14	TRBJ1-1	few	TGTGCCACCAGTGAAACAGGGGGGAACACTGAAGCTTTCTTT	CATSETGGNTEAFF
TRBV7-2	TRBD2	16	TRBJ2-7	.	TGTGCCAGCAGCGCTAGAACCGGGACTAGCCCGAGGGAGCAGTACTTC	CASSARTGTSPREQYF
TRBV4-3	TRBD1	15	TRBJ1-1	once	TGCGCCAGCAGCCAAGTTATGTCTGGGACAGCTGAAGCTTTCTTT	CASSQVMSGTAEAFF
TRBV3-1/TRBV3-2	.	16	TRBJ2-1	.	TGTGCCAGCAGCCATTCGGTATTTCACTCCTACAATGAGCAGTTCTTC	CASSHSVFHSYNEQFF
TRBV9	TRBD2	15	TRBJ2-7	.	TGTGCCAGCAGCGTAGCGGCGGGAGGCTCCTACGAGCAGTACTTC	CASSVAAGGSYEQYF
TRBV2	.	14	TRBJ2-7	.	TGTGCCAGCAGTTATGGACTAAGCTCCTACGAGCAGTACTTC	CASSYGLSSYEQYF